The present T cell receptor (beta chain) was sequenced within a study of blood T cell repertoires in COVID-19. Whole-study context: Whether acute or convalescent, the COVID-19 samples came from the United States, Italy and Spain. Sources were T cells, B-cell-depleted T cells, or PBMCs; the material itself was cDNA or gDNA.

Source study methods: Using reference gene primer amplification, nucleated cell counts were estimated. Generated by immunoSEQ multiplex PCR, the TCRdb table keeps only in-frame clones and is missing some. Clonal size and the V and J genes are those of that table, whereas D and trimming came from the DNA. The table lists around 140,000 clones, approximately 88% of them singletons. The CDR3 consists of 13 residues. Germline CDR1 and CDR2: ENHRY and SYGVKD. V dropped 6 bases and J dropped 2 bases, with 10 bases sitting between them. Sequences were obtained from peripheral blood. This clonotype originated in a woman between 45 and 60 years old with acute or convalescent COVID-19. The chain carries TRBV10-3 and TRBJ1-2; D is possibly TRBD1 (6 bases). In DNA, the CDR3 is TGTGCCATCAGGGACAGTCTGAACTATGGCTACACCTTC. Amino acid sequence: CAIRDSLNYGYTF.